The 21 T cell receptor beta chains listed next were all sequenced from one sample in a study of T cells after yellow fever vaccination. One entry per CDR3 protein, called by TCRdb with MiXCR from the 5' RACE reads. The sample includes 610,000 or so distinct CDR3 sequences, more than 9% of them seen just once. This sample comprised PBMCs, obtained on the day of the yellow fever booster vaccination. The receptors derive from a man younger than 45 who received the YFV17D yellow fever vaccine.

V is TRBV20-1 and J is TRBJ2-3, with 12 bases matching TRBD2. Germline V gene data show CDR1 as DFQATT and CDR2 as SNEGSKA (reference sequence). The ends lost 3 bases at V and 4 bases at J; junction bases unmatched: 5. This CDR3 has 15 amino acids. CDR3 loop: CSASRLAGVSDTQYF. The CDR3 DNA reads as TGCAGTGCTAGTCGACTAGCGGGAGTATCAGATACGCAGTATTTT.

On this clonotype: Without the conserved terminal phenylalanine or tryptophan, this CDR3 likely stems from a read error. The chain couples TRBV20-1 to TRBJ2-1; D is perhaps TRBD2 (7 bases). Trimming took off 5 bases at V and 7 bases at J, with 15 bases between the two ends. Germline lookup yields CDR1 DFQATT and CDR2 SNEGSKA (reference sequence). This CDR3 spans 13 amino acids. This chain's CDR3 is CSAFGGRVNEQFS. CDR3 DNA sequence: TGCAGTGCTTTCGGGGGGCGGGTGAATGAGCAGTTCTCC.

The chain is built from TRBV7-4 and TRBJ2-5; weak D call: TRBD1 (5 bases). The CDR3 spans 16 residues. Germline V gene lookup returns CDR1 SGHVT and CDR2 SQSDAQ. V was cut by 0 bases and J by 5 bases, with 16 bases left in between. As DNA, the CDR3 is TGTGCCAGCAGCTTAGCTTCGACAGTCAGCAAGGAGACCCAGTACTTC. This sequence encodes CASSLASTVSKETQYF.

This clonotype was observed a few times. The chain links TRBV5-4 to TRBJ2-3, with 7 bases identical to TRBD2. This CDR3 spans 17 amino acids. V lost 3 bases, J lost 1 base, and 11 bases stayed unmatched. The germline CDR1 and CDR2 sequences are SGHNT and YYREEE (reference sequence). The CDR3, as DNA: TGTGCCAGCAGCTCTCTTCTGACGGGAGGAGGCACAGATACGCAGTATTTT. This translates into CASSSLLTGGGTDTQYF.

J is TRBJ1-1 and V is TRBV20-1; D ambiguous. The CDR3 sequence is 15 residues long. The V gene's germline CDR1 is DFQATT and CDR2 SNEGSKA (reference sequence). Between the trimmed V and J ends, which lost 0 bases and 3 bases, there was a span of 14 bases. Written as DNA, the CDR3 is TGCAGTGCTAGAGATCCGGCAGGTGTGGACACTGAAGCTTTCTTT. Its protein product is CSARDPAGVDTEAFF.

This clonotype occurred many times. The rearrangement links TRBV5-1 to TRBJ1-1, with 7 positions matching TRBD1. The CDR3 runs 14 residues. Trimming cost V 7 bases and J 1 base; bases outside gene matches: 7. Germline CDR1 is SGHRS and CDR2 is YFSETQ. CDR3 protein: CASVKGAQNTEAFF. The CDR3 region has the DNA TGCGCCAGCGTGAAGGGGGCCCAGAACACTGAAGCTTTCTTT.

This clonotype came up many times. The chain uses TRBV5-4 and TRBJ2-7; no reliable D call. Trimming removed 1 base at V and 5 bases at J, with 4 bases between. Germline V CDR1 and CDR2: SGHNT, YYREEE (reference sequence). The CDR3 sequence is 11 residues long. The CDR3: CASSLYDEQYF. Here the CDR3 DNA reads TGTGCCAGCAGCTTGTACGACGAGCAGTACTTC.

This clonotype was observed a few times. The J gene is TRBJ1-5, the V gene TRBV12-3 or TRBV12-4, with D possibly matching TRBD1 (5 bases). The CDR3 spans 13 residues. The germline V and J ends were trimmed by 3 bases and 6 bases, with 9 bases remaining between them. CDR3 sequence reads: CASSFSGFQPQHF. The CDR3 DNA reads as TGTGCCAGCAGTTTCTCAGGGTTTCAGCCCCAGCATTTT.

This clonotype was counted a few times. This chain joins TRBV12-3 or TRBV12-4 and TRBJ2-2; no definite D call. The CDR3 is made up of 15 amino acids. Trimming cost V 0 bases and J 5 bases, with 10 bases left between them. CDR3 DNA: TGTGCCAGCAGTTTAGCCGTCTCCGGGACCGGGGAGCTGTTTTTT. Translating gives CASSLAVSGTGELFF.

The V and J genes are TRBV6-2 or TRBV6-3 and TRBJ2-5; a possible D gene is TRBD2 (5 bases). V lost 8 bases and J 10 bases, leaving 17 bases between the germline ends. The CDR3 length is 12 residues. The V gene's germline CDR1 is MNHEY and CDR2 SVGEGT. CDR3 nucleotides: TGTGCCAGCGCCATTTCTCCCGAGGGCCAGTACTTC. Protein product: CASAISPEGQYF.

CDR3 residues: CSARDHVAQETQYF. CDR3 DNA sequence: TGCAGTGCTAGAGATCATGTGGCCCAAGAGACCCAGTACTTC. This rearrangement joins TRBV20-1 to TRBJ2-5; D not certain. The CDR3 contains 14 residues. CDR1 DFQATT and CDR2 SNEGSKA come from the germline V gene (reference sequence). Between the trimmed V and J ends, which lost 0 bases and 1 base, there was a span of 9 bases.

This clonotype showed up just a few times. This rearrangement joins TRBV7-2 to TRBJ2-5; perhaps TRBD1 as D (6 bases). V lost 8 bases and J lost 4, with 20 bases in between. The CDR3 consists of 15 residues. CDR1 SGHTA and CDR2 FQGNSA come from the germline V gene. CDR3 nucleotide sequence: TGTGCCAGCGTTCTTTGGGCAGGGGATTTAGAGACCCAGTACTTC. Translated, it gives CASVLWAGDLETQYF.

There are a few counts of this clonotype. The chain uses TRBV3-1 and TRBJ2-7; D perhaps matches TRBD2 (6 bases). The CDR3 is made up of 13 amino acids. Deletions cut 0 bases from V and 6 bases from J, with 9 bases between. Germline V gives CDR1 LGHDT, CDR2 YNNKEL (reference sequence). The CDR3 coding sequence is TGTGCCAGCAGCCAAGACGGGAGAGTCGAGCAGTACTTC. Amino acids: CASSQDGRVEQYF.

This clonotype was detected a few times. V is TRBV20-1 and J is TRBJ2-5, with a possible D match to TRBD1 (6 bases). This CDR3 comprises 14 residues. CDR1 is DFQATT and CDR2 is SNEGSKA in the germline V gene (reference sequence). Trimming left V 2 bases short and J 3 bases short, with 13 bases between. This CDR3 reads CSARLDRRKETQYF. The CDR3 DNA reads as TGCAGTGCTAGACTTGACAGGCGGAAAGAGACCCAGTACTTC.

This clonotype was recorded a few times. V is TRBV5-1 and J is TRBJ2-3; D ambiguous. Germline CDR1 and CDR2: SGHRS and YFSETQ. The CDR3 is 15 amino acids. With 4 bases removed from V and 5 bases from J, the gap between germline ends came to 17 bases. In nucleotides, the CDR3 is TGCGCCAGCAGCGGGGATCGTCGAGTACAAGATACGCAGTATTTT. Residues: CASSGDRRVQDTQYF.

DNA of the CDR3: TGTGCCAGTAGCAATCCCTCTCGTGATACGCAGTATTTT. This translates into CASSNPSRDTQYF. The chain carries TRBV19 and TRBJ2-3; D gene unclear. V was cut by 6 bases and J by 6 bases, with 13 bases left in between. CDR1 and CDR2 from the germline V gene are LNHDA and SQIVND (reference sequence). The CDR3 runs to 13 residues.

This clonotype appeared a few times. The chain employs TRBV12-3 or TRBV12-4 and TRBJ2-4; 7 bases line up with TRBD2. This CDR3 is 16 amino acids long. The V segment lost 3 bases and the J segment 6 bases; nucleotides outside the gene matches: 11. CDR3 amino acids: CASSFGRAGPLNIQYF. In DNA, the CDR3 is TGTGCCAGCAGTTTTGGTCGAGCGGGACCGTTAAACATTCAGTACTTC.

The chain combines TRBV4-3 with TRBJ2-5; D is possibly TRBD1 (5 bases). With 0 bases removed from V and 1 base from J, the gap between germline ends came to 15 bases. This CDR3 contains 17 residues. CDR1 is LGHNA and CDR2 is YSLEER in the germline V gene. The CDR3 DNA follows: TGCGCCAGCAGCCAAGATAAGTGGGGCAGACTCCAAGAGACCCAGTACTTC. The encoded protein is CASSQDKWGRLQETQYF.

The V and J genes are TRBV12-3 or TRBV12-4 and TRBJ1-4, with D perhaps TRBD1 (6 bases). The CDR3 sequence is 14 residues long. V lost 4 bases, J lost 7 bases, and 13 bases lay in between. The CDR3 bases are TGTGCCAGCAGTTCAACAGGGCCGGGTGAAAAACTGTTTTTT. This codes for CASSSTGPGEKLFF.

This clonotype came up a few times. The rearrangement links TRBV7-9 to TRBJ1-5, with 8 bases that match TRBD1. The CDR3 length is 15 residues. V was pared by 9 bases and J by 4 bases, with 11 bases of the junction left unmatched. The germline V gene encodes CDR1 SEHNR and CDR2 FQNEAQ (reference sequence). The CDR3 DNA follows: TGTGCCAGTCAGCAGGGGGCCGGTATAAATCAGCCCCAGCATTTT. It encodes CASQQGAGINQPQHF.

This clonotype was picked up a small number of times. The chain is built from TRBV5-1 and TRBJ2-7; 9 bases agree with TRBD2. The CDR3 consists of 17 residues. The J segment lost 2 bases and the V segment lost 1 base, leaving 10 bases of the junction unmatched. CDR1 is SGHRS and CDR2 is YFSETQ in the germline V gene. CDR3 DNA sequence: TGCGCCAGCAGCTTGTCCCCAAGGGGACTAGCAGCCTACGAGCAGTACTTC. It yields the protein CASSLSPRGLAAYEQYF.